This record concerns one TCR beta chain sequence. This clonotype was counted many times. Its antigen is currently not known. Base quality data are lacking; no much larger clone is found one base away. This record comes from a study of identical twins (dated by TCRdb to the mid-2010s). Regarding the research as a whole: To test whether fetal clonotypes persist, this study deep-sequenced TCR alpha and beta repertoires from monozygotic twins, from unrelated adults of various ages, and from cord blood. Replicate twin experiments were performed at different times using different library preparation protocols to rule out contamination.

Measured from the cysteine to the phenylalanine, the CDR3 is 11 residues long. The kept DNA is CDR3 alone, 33 bases in frame from the first base. A distance of 12 bases separates the germline ends of V and J, which lose 5 bases and 8 bases respectively. For CDR1 and CDR2, the germline V gene (reference sequence) lists DFQATT and SNEGSKA. Overall study results and their limits: Out-of-frame TCR alpha sharing in monozygotic twins was systematically underestimated by recombination models, whereas sharing between unrelated individuals was in agreement with the recombination models. The excess sharing between twins in beta out-of-frame sequences was weaker because fewer shared sequences reduced the signal-to-noise ratio. Zero-insertion analyses could be partly confounded by invariant T cells such as MAIT and iNKT, though diverse VJ usage argued against such confounding for most clonotypes. Abundant cord blood beta clonotypes had fewer insertions, young adult naive repertoires showed a similar but weaker trend, and memory repertoires showed no such trend. Because the same donors could not be followed over many years, conclusions were based on cross-sectional statistical analysis. Out-of-frame TCR alpha sequences shared between twins showed an excess of low generation-probability sequences compared with coincidental sharing between unrelated individuals.

All donors were healthy Caucasians. Three pairs of female monozygotic twins, all aged about 18 to 30 years, were included in the twin cohort. RNA for TCR libraries was isolated from peripheral blood mononuclear cells. Library generation was performed with 5' RACE. The reads were generated on an Illumina HiSeq 2000. Template switching added a universal primer binding site, and the final cDNA carried a unique molecular identifier that allowed TCR cDNA molecules to be counted accurately. Specific primers in the conserved constant-segment region were used to synthesize first-strand cDNA for TCR alpha and beta chains. To control for contamination, each cDNA library was double barcoded with a SMART-Mk sample barcode plus Illumina barcodes. TruSeq adapter sequences, together with Illumina sample barcodes, were added in two successive PCR steps. The Illumina HiSeq platform was used with custom primers to sequence TCR alpha and beta cDNA libraries. In the paper's pipeline: Raw reads were processed with MiGEC to extract unique molecular identifiers, and MiXCR was used to determine CDR3 positions. For each individual, recombination models were inferred using an EM algorithm with the repgenHMM and IGoR tools. Shared clonotypes were analyzed with the tcR package in R, and sharing was normalized by the product of cloneset sizes. Out-of-frame nonproductive sequences were analyzed to study raw recombination free of thymic and clonal selection effects. Starting from the raw public reads, TCRdb applied fastp trimming at Q25, assembled clones with MiXCR and retained in-frame beta chains. Here each entry gathers all rows of one CDR3 protein and keeps the most common genes and DNA. TCRdb assigned the V and J calls; the authors' analysis was not used. The sample contains hundreds of thousands of distinct CDR3 sequences, 8.6% of them found a single time. 0.8% to 1% of the sample goes to the ten largest clones.

This sample was shared with a second study, whose subject was yellow fever vaccine responses in identical twins. Reported in the second study: The authors reported that the T cell response to vaccination in identical twins appeared partly convergent and partly personalized. Focusing on identical twins, the study followed the T cell clones that responded to the vaccine, and did so with precision.

The V gene is TRBV20-1 and the J gene is TRBJ1-1; the D gene is perhaps TRBD1, on 5 matching bases. The clonotype originates from a woman in her late teens or twenties in good health. The sample taken for sequencing was PBMCs. The base sequence is TGCAGTGCTCGGGACTCTTTCGAAGCTTTCTTT. Translated, it gives CSARDSFEAFF.